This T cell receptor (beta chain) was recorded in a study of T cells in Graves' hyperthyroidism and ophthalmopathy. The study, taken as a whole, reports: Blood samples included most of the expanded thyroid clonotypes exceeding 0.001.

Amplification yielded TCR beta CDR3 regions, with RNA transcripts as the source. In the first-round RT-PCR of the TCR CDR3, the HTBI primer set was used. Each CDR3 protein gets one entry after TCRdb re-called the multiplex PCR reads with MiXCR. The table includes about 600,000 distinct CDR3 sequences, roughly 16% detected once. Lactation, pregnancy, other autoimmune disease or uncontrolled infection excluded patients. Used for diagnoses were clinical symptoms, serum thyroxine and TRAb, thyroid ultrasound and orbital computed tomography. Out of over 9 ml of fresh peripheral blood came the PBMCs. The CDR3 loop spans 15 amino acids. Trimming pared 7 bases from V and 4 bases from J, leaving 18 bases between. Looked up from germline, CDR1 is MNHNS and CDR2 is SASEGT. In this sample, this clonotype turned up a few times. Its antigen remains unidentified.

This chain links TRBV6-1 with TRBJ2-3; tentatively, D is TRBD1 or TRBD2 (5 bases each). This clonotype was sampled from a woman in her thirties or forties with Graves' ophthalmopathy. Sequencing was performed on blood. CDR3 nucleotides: TGTGCCAGCACCCTGGGACCTCAACGGCCAGATACGCAGTATTTT. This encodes CASTLGPQRPDTQYF.